One and the same sample provided the 32 T cell receptor beta chains below, sequenced in a study of Tregs in tolerant kidney transplant recipients. Generated by immunoSEQ multiplex PCR, the TCRdb table keeps only in-frame clones and is missing some. The table records tens of thousands of clones, roughly nine tenths of them present only once. The sample consisted of CD8+ T cells from blood. Receptors were obtained from a human donor in good health.

The chain couples TRBV9 to TRBJ2-7, with D perhaps TRBD1 or TRBD2 (5 bases each). There are 15 residues in the CDR3. Germline CDR1 is SGDLS and CDR2 is YYNGEE. V lost 0 bases and J 0 bases, leaving 10 bases between the germline ends. CDR3 coding DNA: TGTGCCAGCAGCGTAGCCGGGACGAGCTCCTACGAGCAGTACTTC. Its protein is CASSVAGTSSYEQYF.

This clone was seen only once. This same CDR3 is encoded by further DNA sequences in the sample. J is TRBJ1-1 and V is TRBV7-9; D unclear. The CDR3 spans 13 residues. CDR1 and CDR2 (germline): SEHNR, FQNEAQ (reference sequence). V gave up 1 base and J gave up 4 bases, with 7 bases separating them. CDR3 in amino acids: CASSLGGSTEAFF. The CDR3 region has the DNA TGTGCCAGCAGCTTAGGCGGCAGCACTGAAGCTTTCTTT.

The chain employs TRBV5-1 and TRBJ2-5; no clear D gene. V lost 0 bases, J lost 4 bases, and 16 bases lay in between. The CDR3 consists of 16 residues. Germline V gene sequence: CDR1 SGHRS, CDR2 YFSETQ. The CDR3 loop reads CASSLGDMAPSETQYF. DNA for the CDR3: TGCGCCAGCAGCTTGGGAGACATGGCTCCATCAGAGACCCAGTACTTC.

V and J are TRBV27 and TRBJ1-2, with D possibly being TRBD1 (6 bases). The V end was cut by 2 bases, the J end by 3 bases, with 10 bases between. Germline V lookup: CDR1 MNHEY, CDR2 SMNVEV (reference sequence). The CDR3 sequence is 14 residues long. CDR3 in DNA: TGTGCCAGCAGTTTAGCAGGGGAGGACTATGGCTACACCTTC. It is translated as CASSLAGEDYGYTF.

V is TRBV7-6 and J is TRBJ2-7; 8 bases agree with TRBD1. The CDR3 is 14 amino acids. Trimming removed 4 bases from V and 4 bases from J; junction bases left unmatched: 6. Germline lookup yields CDR1 SGHVS and CDR2 FNYEAQ. The CDR3 bases are TGTGCCAGCAGCTCGGGACAGGTTTTATACGAGCAGTACTTC. Translation gives CASSSGQVLYEQYF. The full variable domain, in which reference TRBV7-6 and TRBJ2-7 provide the parts outside the CDR3, is GAGVSQSPRYKVTKRGQDVALRCDPISGHVSLYWYRQALGQGPEFLTYFNYEAQQDKSGLPNDRFSAERPEGSISTLTIQRTEQRDSAMYRCASSSGQVLYEQYFGPGTRLTVT.

V and J are TRBV23-1 and TRBJ1-2; weak D call: TRBD1 (5 bases). TRBV23-1 counts as an open reading frame of uncertain function. The V gene lost 0 bases and the J gene lost 8 bases, with 13 bases spanning the gap. The CDR3 is 14 residues long. The CDR3 loop reads CASSQSAQDEGYTF. DNA of the CDR3: TGCGCCAGCAGTCAATCGGCACAGGATGAGGGCTACACCTTC.

This chain connects TRBV6-5 to TRBJ2-7; D assignment may be TRBD1 or TRBD2 (5 bases each). CDR3 length: 14 residues. With 1 base removed from V and 4 bases from J, the gap between germline ends came to 11 bases. Looked up from germline, CDR1 is MNHEY and CDR2 is SVGAGI. This chain's CDR3 is CASSYYSEGYEQYF. In DNA form, the CDR3 reads TGTGCCAGCAGTTACTACTCCGAGGGGTACGAGCAGTACTTC.

The genes are TRBV7-9 and TRBJ1-3; D call uncertain. The CDR3 consists of 15 residues. Germline assignment: CDR1 SEHNR and CDR2 FQNEAQ (reference sequence). V lost 5 bases, J lost 2 bases, and 13 bases lay in between. The CDR3 protein is CASSPDPWPGNTIYF. The DNA for the CDR3 is TGTGCCAGCAGCCCGGACCCTTGGCCTGGAAACACCATATATTTT. The full variable domain, completed using reference TRBV7-9 and TRBJ1-3, is DTGVSQNPRHKITKRGQNVTFRCDPISEHNRLYWYRQTLGQGPEFLTYFQNEAQLEKSRLLSDRFSAERPKGSFSTLEIQRTEQGDSAMYLCASSPDPWPGNTIYFGEGSWLTVV.

V is TRBV11-2 and J is TRBJ2-3; TRBD2 might be the D (5 bases). V shed 0 bases and J shed 2 bases, with 15 bases lying between them. The length of the CDR3 is 17 residues. Germline-derived CDR1 and CDR2 are SGHAT and FQNNGV. The CDR3 bases are TGTGCCAGCAGCTTAGATACGGGGTGGGGTTACACAGATACGCAGTATTTT. Translating gives CASSLDTGWGYTDTQYF.

This chain connects TRBV7-9 to TRBJ2-7; tentatively, D is TRBD2 (5 bases). The CDR3 runs to 13 residues. Per germline, CDR1 SEHNR and CDR2 FQNEAQ (reference sequence). Between the trimmed V and J ends, which lost 1 base and 5 bases, there was a span of 9 bases. CDR3 residues: CASSLERAHEQYF. The CDR3 nucleotides read TGTGCCAGCAGCTTAGAGAGGGCCCACGAGCAGTACTTC.

This clone has more than one count but fewer than ten. The J gene is TRBJ1-2, the V gene TRBV6-5; tentative D call: TRBD1 (6 bases). The CDR3 is 14 residues long. With 6 bases removed from V and 4 bases from J, the gap between germline ends came to 15 bases. Germline-derived CDR1 and CDR2 are MNHEY and SVGAGI. CDR3 region: CASRFTGSGYGYTF. CDR3 DNA: TGTGCCAGCAGGTTTACAGGGAGTGGCTATGGCTACACCTTC.

J is TRBJ2-1 and V is TRBV27, with 10 positions matching TRBD2. The CDR3 length is 19 residues. Per germline, CDR1 MNHEY and CDR2 SMNVEV (reference sequence). The ends lost 2 bases at V and 7 bases at J; junction bases unmatched: 17. This CDR3 is CASSLIPVLAGVGRNEQFF. The CDR3 DNA reads TGTGCCAGCAGTTTAATTCCCGTTCTAGCGGGGGTAGGTAGGAATGAGCAGTTCTTC.

This chain uses TRBV5-1 with TRBJ1-1, with TRBD1 as a possible D gene (6 bases). The V and J ends lost 2 bases and 1 base respectively, with 9 bases between them. The germline V gene has CDR1 SGHRS and CDR2 YFSETQ. The CDR3 sequence is 14 residues long. The CDR3 DNA follows: TGCGCCAGCAGCTTTAACAGGGAGAACACTGAAGCTTTCTTT. Translating gives CASSFNRENTEAFF.

The V and J genes are TRBV6-7 and TRBJ2-1; 11 nucleotides agree with TRBD2. TRBV6-7 is an ORF, and what it does is uncertain. Trimming cost V 8 bases and J 6 bases; bases outside gene matches: 9. The CDR3 loop spans 15 amino acids. Here the CDR3 DNA reads TGTGCCAGCGCTCCACTAGCGGGAGAGTCCAATGAGCAGTTCTTC. Translating gives CASAPLAGESNEQFF.

The chain joins TRBV27 to TRBJ1-1; TRBD1 agrees at 8 bases. Per germline, CDR1 MNHEY and CDR2 SMNVEV (reference sequence). V gave up 4 bases and J gave up 1 base; unmatched junction bases: 2. This CDR3 spans 14 amino acids. The CDR3 nucleotides are TGTGCCAGCAGTTCGGGGACAGGGAACACTGAAGCTTTCTTT. This translates into CASSSGTGNTEAFF.

The CDR3 DNA reads as TGTGCCAGCAGTTACACCGAGCGGGCCTATAATTCACCCCTCCACTTT. This gives the protein CASSYTERAYNSPLHF. V is TRBV6-5 and J is TRBJ1-6; D remains ambiguous. This CDR3 has 16 amino acids. V was shortened by 2 bases and J by 2 bases, with 10 bases between the two germline ends. Germline V gene lookup returns CDR1 MNHEY and CDR2 SVGAGI.

The genes are TRBV4-1 and TRBJ2-5; 14 bases are a match to TRBD2. V was clipped by 3 bases and J by 5 bases; unmatched bases: 17. The germline CDR1 and CDR2 sequences are MGHRA and YSYEKL. The CDR3 sequence is 20 residues long. The CDR3: CASSHLPPGLAGDVWETQYF. DNA for the CDR3: TGCGCCAGCAGCCACCTTCCTCCGGGACTAGCGGGGGACGTTTGGGAGACCCAGTACTTC.

This clone was observed a few times. The chain combines TRBV2 with TRBJ1-2; 8 positions agree with TRBD1. This CDR3 is built from 13 residues. J gave up 3 bases and V 5 bases, and 2 bases lay outside the gene matches. Germline V gene data show CDR1 as SNHLY and CDR2 as FYNNEI. CDR3 in amino acids: CASSPTGDYGYTF. The DNA for the CDR3 is TGTGCCAGCAGTCCGACAGGGGACTATGGCTACACCTTC.

This chain uses TRBV11-2 with TRBJ2-3; 10 bases fit TRBD2. Germline V gene data show CDR1 as SGHAT and CDR2 as FQNNGV. The CDR3 is 15 residues long. V shed 4 bases, J shed 4 bases, and the junction held 5 bases outside the gene matches. For the CDR3, the DNA is TGTGCCAGCAGCTCTAGCGGGAGTCGTGCAGATACGCAGTATTTT. Amino acid sequence: CASSSSGSRADTQYF.

The chain combines TRBV10-2 with TRBJ2-3, with a tentative D call TRBD2 (5 bases). CDR1 WSHSY and CDR2 SAAADI come from the germline V gene. The CDR3 contains 15 residues. V was pared by 8 bases and J by 0 bases, with 15 bases between. The CDR3 DNA follows: TGCGCCAGCGTCGGGGTTTCCTTTAGCACAGATACGCAGTATTTT. This sequence encodes CASVGVSFSTDTQYF.

The V call is TRBV10-3, the J call TRBJ2-4, with 7 bases fitting TRBD1. V lost 8 bases, J lost 0 bases, and 10 bases stayed unmatched. The CDR3 is 16 residues long. The germline CDR1 and CDR2 sequences are ENHRY and SYGVKD. In nucleotides, the CDR3 is TGTGCCATCGGAGACAGGGACCCTTTAGCCAAAAACATTCAGTACTTC. This encodes CAIGDRDPLAKNIQYF.

In this sample, this clone turned up once. The CDR3 region is CASNEQGAIYGYTF. The CDR3 nucleotides read TGTGCCAGTAACGAACAGGGGGCAATCTATGGCTACACCTTC. The rearrangement joins TRBV19 to TRBJ1-2; 9 bases fit TRBD1. The CDR3 covers 14 residues. CDR1 LNHDA and CDR2 SQIVND come from the germline V gene (reference sequence). The V segment lost 7 bases and the J segment 4 bases; nucleotides outside the gene matches: 7.

The chain has TRBV11-2 and TRBJ2-3; D gene uncertain. Looked up from germline, CDR1 is SGHAT and CDR2 is FQNNGV. V gave up 1 base and J gave up 0 bases, with 8 bases separating them. The CDR3 sequence is 15 residues long. CDR3: CASSLAPLSTDTQYF. The CDR3 nucleotides are TGTGCCAGCAGCTTAGCTCCACTCAGCACAGATACGCAGTATTTT.

CDR3 in amino acids: CASRDRDTSPLHF. CDR3 DNA sequence: TGCGCCAGCCGGGACAGGGATACTTCACCCCTCCACTTT. The chain couples TRBV10-1 to TRBJ1-6; 9 positions agree with TRBD1. The CDR3 has 13 amino acids. Germline V CDR1 and CDR2: WNHNN, SYGVQD (reference sequence). Trimming at V came to 8 bases and at J to 9 bases, leaving 5 bases not matched to a gene.

The V gene is TRBV9, the J gene TRBJ1-2; tentatively, D is TRBD1 (6 bases). Germline V gene lookup returns CDR1 SGDLS and CDR2 YYNGEE. This CDR3 contains 17 residues. Trimming took 4 bases from V and 2 from J, leaving 21 bases between them. The CDR3 DNA sequence: TGTGCCAGCAGCAATTTCCCCTTACTTACAGGGAACTATGGCTACACCTTC. Amino acid sequence: CASSNFPLLTGNYGYTF.

A remark on this clone: The sample carries other DNA sequences with the same CDR3. V gene TRBV20-1 combines with J gene TRBJ1-1; a weak D match, TRBD1 (5 bases). V lost 6 bases and J lost 5, with 10 bases in between. The CDR3 spans 11 residues. The germline CDR1 and CDR2 sequences are DFQATT and SNEGSKA (reference sequence). CDR3 loop: CSASRVTEAFF. The CDR3 DNA reads TGCAGTGCGAGCAGGGTTACTGAAGCTTTCTTT.

The chain joins TRBV9 to TRBJ2-5; TRBD2 might be the D (5 bases). The CDR3 totals 14 residues. The V end was cut by 3 bases, the J end by 5 bases, with 14 bases between. The V gene's germline CDR1 is SGDLS and CDR2 YYNGEE. CDR3 protein: CASSAQGGSETQYF. CDR3 coding DNA: TGTGCCAGCAGCGCCCAAGGCGGGTCGGAGACCCAGTACTTC.

This chain joins TRBV19 and TRBJ2-1; no definite D call. The CDR3 spans 15 residues. Per germline, CDR1 LNHDA and CDR2 SQIVND (reference sequence). With 3 bases removed from V and 0 bases from J, the gap between germline ends came to 9 bases. CDR3 sequence reads: CASSIWVGSYNEQFF. The CDR3 DNA is TGTGCCAGTAGTATCTGGGTTGGCTCCTACAATGAGCAGTTCTTC.

The rearrangement joins TRBV7-8 to TRBJ2-6; 7 positions agree with TRBD2. CDR3 size: 17 residues. J was trimmed by 4 bases and V by 2 bases; bases with no gene match: 8. From germline, CDR1 is SGHVS and CDR2 FQNEAQ. The CDR3 protein is CASSLRAGVRGANVLTF. The CDR3 DNA reads as TGTGCCAGCAGCTTACGGGCGGGGGTCCGCGGGGCCAACGTCCTGACTTTC.

The chain combines TRBV9 with TRBJ2-5, with 7 bases lining up with TRBD1. V shed 0 bases, J shed 1 base, and the junction held 3 bases outside the gene matches. Looked up from germline, CDR1 is SGDLS and CDR2 is YYNGEE. The CDR3 loop spans 15 amino acids. The CDR3 loop reads CASSVAGTAQETQYF. For the CDR3, the DNA is TGTGCCAGCAGCGTAGCCGGGACAGCCCAAGAGACCCAGTACTTC.

The V call is TRBV9, the J call TRBJ2-7; 10 bases are shared with TRBD1. V was clipped by 3 bases and J by 1 base; unmatched bases: 13. Germline-derived CDR1 and CDR2 are SGDLS and YYNGEE. The CDR3 spans 18 residues. This CDR3 is CASSGRDRGPLWSYEQYF. CDR3 sequence (DNA): TGTGCCAGCAGCGGCCGGGACAGGGGCCCCCTCTGGTCCTACGAGCAGTACTTC.

For this clone: Other nucleotide sequences in the sample specify the same CDR3. The chain is built from TRBV30 and TRBJ2-7; D perhaps matches TRBD1 (5 bases). V was cut by 1 base and J by 7 bases, with 23 bases left in between. This CDR3 has 16 amino acids. The germline V gene has CDR1 GTSNPN and CDR2 SVGIG (reference sequence). This CDR3 reads CAWSGVRPERGYEQYF. CDR3 sequence (DNA): TGTGCCTGGAGTGGCGTTAGGCCAGAAAGGGGATATGAGCAGTACTTC.